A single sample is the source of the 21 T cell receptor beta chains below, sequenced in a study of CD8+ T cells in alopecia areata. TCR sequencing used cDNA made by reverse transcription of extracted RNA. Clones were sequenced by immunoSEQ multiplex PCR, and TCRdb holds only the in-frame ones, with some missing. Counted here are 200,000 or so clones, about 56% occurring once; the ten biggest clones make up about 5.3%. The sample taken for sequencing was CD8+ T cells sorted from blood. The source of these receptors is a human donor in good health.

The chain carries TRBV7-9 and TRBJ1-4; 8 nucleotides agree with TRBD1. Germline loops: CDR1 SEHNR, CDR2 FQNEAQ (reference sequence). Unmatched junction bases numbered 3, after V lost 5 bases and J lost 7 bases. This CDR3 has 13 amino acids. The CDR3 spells CASSLGTGEKLFF. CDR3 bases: TGTGCCAGCAGCCTCGGGACAGGTGAAAAACTGTTTTTT.

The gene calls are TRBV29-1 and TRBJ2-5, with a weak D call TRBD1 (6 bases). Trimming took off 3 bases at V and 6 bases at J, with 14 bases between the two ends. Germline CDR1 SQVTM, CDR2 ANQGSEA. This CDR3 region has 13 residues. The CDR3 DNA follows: TGCAGCGTTGAGCCAGGGGTTGGACAGACCCAGTACTTC. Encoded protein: CSVEPGVGQTQYF.

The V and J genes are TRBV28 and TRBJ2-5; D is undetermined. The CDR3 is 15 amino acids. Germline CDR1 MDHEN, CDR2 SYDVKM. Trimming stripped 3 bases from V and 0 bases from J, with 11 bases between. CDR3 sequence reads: CASSLWPNDQETQYF. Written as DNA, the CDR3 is TGTGCCAGCAGTTTGTGGCCTAACGACCAAGAGACCCAGTACTTC.

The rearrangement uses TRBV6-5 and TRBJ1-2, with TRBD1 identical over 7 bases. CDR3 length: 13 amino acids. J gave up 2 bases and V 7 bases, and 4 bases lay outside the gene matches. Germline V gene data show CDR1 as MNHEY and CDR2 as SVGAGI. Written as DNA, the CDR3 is TGTGCCAGCACCCAGGGACAGAACTATGGCTACACCTTC. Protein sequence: CASTQGQNYGYTF.

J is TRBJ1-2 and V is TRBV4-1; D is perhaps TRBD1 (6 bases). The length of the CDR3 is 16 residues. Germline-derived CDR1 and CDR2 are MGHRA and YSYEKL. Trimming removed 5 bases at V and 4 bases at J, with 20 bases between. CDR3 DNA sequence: TGCGCCAGCAGCGACGGGGACCTTGGACAGTTCTATGGCTACACCTTC. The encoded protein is CASSDGDLGQFYGYTF.

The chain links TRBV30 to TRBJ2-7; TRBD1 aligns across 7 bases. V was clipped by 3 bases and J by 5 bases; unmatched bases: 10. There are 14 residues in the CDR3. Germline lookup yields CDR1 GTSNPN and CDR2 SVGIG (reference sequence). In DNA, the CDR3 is TGTGCCTGGAGGCAGGGGGATTGGGCCCACGAGCAGTACTTC. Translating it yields CAWRQGDWAHEQYF.

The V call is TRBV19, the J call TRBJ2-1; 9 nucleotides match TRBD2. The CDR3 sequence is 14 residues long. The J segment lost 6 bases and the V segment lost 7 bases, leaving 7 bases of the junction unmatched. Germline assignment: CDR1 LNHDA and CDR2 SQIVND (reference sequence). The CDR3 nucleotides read TGTGCCAGTAATCGAGCGGGGGGAATCAATGAGCAGTTCTTC. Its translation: CASNRAGGINEQFF. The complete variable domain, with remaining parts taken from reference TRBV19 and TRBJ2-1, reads DGGITQSPKYLFRKEGQNVTLSCEQNLNHDAMYWYRQDPGQGLRLIYYSQIVNDFQKGDIAEGYSVSREKKESFPLTVTSAQKNPTAFYLCASNRAGGINEQFFGPGTRLTVL.

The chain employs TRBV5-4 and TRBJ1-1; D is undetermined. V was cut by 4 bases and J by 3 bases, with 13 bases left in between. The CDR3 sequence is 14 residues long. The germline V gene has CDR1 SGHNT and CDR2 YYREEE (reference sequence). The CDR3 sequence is CASSRLGVYTEAFF. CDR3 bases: TGTGCCAGCAGCCGTCTCGGGGTGTACACTGAAGCTTTCTTT.

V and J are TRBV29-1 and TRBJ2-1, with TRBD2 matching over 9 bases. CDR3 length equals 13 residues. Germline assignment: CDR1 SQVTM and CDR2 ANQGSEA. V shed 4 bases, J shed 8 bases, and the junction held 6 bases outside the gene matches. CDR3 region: CSVVRGGRDEQFF. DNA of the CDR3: TGCAGCGTTGTGCGGGGGGGCCGCGATGAGCAGTTCTTC.

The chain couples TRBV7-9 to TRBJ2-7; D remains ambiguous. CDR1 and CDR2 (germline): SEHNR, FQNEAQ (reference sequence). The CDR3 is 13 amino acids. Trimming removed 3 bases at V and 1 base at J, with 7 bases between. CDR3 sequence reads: CASSFGSSYEQYF. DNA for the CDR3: TGTGCCAGCAGCTTCGGGTCGTCCTACGAGCAGTACTTC. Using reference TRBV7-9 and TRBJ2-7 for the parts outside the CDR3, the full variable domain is DTGVSQNPRHKITKRGQNVTFRCDPISEHNRLYWYRQTLGQGPEFLTYFQNEAQLEKSRLLSDRFSAERPKGSFSTLEIQRTEQGDSAMYLCASSFGSSYEQYFGPGTRLTVT.

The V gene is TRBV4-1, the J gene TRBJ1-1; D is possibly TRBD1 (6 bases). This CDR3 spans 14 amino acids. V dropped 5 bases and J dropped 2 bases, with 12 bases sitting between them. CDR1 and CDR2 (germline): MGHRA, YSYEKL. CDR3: CASSSGTLNTEAFF. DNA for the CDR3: TGCGCCAGCAGCTCCGGGACACTTAACACTGAAGCTTTCTTT.

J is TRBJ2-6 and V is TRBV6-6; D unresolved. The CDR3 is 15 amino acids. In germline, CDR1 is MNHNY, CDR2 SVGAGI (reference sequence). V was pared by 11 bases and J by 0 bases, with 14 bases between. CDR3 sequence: CALSADLSGANVLTF. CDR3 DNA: TGTGCCCTCAGCGCTGACCTCTCTGGGGCCAACGTCCTGACTTTC.

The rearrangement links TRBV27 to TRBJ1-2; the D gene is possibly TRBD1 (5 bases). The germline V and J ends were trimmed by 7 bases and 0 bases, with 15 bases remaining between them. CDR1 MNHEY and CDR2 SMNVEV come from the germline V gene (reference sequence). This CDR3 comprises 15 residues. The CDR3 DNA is TGTGCCAGCATTGGCAGGGCCCTAGCTAACTATGGCTACACCTTC. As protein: CASIGRALANYGYTF.

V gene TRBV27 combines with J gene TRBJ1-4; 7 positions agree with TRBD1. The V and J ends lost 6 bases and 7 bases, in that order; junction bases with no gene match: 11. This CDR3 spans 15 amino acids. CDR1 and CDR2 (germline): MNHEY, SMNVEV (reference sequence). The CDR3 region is CASSLKGATGEKLFF. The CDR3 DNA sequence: TGTGCCAGCAGCCTCAAGGGGGCGACGGGTGAAAAACTGTTTTTT.

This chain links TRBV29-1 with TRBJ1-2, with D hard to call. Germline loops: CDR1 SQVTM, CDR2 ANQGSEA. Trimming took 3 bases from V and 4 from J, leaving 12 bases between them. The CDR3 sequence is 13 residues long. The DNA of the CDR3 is TGCAGCGTTGAGCCCAAGGACGGCTATGGCTACACCTTC. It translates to CSVEPKDGYGYTF.

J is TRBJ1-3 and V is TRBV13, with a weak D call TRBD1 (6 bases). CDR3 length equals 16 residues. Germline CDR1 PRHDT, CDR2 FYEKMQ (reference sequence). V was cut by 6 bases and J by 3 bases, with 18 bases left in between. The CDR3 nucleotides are TGTGCCAGCAGTACGACAGGAGGGCTAGGTGGAAACACCATATATTTT. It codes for CASSTTGGLGGNTIYF.

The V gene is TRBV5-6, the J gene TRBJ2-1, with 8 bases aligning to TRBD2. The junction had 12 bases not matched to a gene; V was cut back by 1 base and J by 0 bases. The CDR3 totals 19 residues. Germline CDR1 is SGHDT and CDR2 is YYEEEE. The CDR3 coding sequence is TGTGCCAGCAGCTTGATAGGACTAGCTGTTTCGAGCTCCTACAATGAGCAGTTCTTC. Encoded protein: CASSLIGLAVSSSYNEQFF.

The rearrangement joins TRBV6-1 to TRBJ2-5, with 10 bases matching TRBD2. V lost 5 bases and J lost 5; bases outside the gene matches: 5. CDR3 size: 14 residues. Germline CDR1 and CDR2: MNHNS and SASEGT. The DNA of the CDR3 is TGTGCCAGCAGTCCTACAGCGGGGGGGGAGACCCAGTACTTC. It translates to CASSPTAGGETQYF.

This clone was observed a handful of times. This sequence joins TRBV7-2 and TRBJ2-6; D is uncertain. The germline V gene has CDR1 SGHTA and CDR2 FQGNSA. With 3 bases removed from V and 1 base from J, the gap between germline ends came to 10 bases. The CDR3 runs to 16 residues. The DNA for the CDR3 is TGTGCCAGCAGCTTCGGGTCCCGATCTGGGGCCAACGTCCTGACTTTC. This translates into CASSFGSRSGANVLTF.

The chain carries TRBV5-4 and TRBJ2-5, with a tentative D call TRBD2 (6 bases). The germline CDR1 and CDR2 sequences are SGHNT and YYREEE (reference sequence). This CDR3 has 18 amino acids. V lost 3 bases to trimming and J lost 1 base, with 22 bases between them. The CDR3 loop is CASSYRLGLRIGQETQYF. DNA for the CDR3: TGTGCCAGCAGCTATCGACTAGGGTTAAGGATCGGCCAAGAGACCCAGTACTTC.

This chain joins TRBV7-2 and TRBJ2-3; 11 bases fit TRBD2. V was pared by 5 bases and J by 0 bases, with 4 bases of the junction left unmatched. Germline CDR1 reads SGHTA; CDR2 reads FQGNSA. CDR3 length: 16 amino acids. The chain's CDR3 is CASSTLAGGSTDTQYF. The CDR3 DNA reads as TGTGCCAGCAGCACTCTAGCGGGGGGCAGCACAGATACGCAGTATTTT.